A selection of T cell receptor beta chains follows, all from one sample in a study of Graves' ophthalmopathy and Graves' hyperthyroidism. Each CDR3 protein is one row after TCRdb ran MiXCR on the multiplex PCR reads. This sample has 45,000 to 60,000 distinct CDR3 sequences, with less than 65% found just once. Sequenced sample: peripheral blood. The receptor set was obtained from an adult woman with Graves' ophthalmopathy. CDR3s include the opening cysteine and the closing phenylalanine or tryptophan. D genes are given only for firm matches. Rows give clone size only sometimes, using once, few, many, or a class for an expanded clone.

CDR3 DNA | CDR3 protein | J gene | D gene | clone size | V gene | CDR3 length
TGTGCCAGTAGTATAGCGGATTATCAGCCCCAGCATTTT | CASSIADYQPQHF | TRBJ1-5 | NA | few | TRBV19 | 13
TGCAGTGCTTATCCCGGGAGTACCGACGAGCAGTACTTC | CSAYPGSTDEQYF | TRBJ2-7 | NA | medium-sized | TRBV20-1 | 13
TGTGCCAGCAGCGTACATGACAGTTCCACTGATACGCAGTATTTT | CASSVHDSSTDTQYF | TRBJ2-3 | NA | NA | TRBV9 | 15
TGCGCCAGCAGCCTAGCGACAGGGACGATGCTTTTT | CASSLATGTMLF | TRBJ2-2 | NA | once | TRBV7-9 | 12
TGTGCCAGCAGTACAGCGGGAGCGAACACCGGGGAGCAGTACTTC | CASSTAGANTGEQYF | TRBJ2-7 | TRBD2 | few | TRBV7-8 | 15
TGTGCCAGCAAGGAGGGTTCGGCCATTAATAATTCACCCCTCCACTTT | CASKEGSAINNSPLHF | TRBJ1-6 | NA | NA | TRBV7-2 | 16
TGCAGTGCTAGAACGGAGGGGGAGGTCACTGAAGCTTTCTTT | CSARTEGEVTEAFF | TRBJ1-1 | NA | NA | TRBV20-1 | 14
TGTGCCAGCAGCTTGGGGGGGAGGGGAAGTAATTCACCCCTCCACTTT | CASSLGGRGSNSPLHF | TRBJ1-6 | NA | NA | TRBV5-4 | 16
TGCAGCGTTAAGACTAGCGGGAGTTCCTACAATGAGCAGTTCTTC | CSVKTSGSSYNEQFF | TRBJ2-1 | TRBD2 | few | TRBV29-1 | 15
TGCAGTGCACGGAGGGGGGCGACCACCTACGAGCAGTACTTC | CSARRGATTYEQYF | TRBJ2-7 | NA | few | TRBV20-1 | 14
TGTGCCAGCAGCTACTCCGTCACCAGGGGGCAGGATACCTCCTACGAGCAGTACTTC | CASSYSVTRGQDTSYEQYF | TRBJ2-7 | TRBD1 | medium-sized | TRBV9 | 19
TGCAGTGCTAGAGTAGTGGGAGAGGGCAATGAGCAGTTCTTC | CSARVVGEGNEQFF | TRBJ2-1 | NA | NA | TRBV20-1 | 14
TGTGCCAGCAGCTTAGGGGGCCCGCTAGCTCTGGTCGAGCAGTACTTC | CASSLGGPLALVEQYF | TRBJ2-7 | NA | many | TRBV11-2 | 16